A single sample is the source of the 6 T cell receptor beta chains below, sequenced in a study of blood T cell repertoires in COVID-19. Some clones are missing from TCRdb's copy, which holds only in-frame ones; the method was immunoSEQ multiplex PCR. The data show about 360,000 clones, with around 87% seen just once and approximately 1.2% held by the top ten. The sequenced sample consisted of PBMCs or T cells enriched from blood (not recorded which). These receptors were taken from a man under 40 who had recovered from COVID-19.

The sample holds one count of this clone. The chain has TRBV9 and TRBJ2-7, with TRBD2 as a possible D gene (6 bases). The CDR3 totals 14 residues. Between the trimmed V and J ends, which lost 0 bases and 3 bases, there was a span of 10 bases. Germline assignment: CDR1 SGDLS and CDR2 YYNGEE. The CDR3 DNA follows: TGTGCCAGCAGCGTAGGGGGGACTGTCTACGAGCAGTACTTC. This translates into CASSVGGTVYEQYF.

The chain combines TRBV19 with TRBJ2-2; a possible D gene is TRBD1 (6 bases). V was trimmed by 2 bases and J by 4 bases, leaving 11 bases between them. The CDR3 is 15 residues long. Per the germline V gene, CDR1 is LNHDA and CDR2 is SQIVND (reference sequence). CDR3 sequence: CASSITGISTGELFF. The DNA for the CDR3 is TGTGCCAGTAGTATAACAGGGATTAGCACCGGGGAGCTGTTTTTT.

CDR3 sequence (DNA): TGCAGCGTCCGGACAGGCCCACGAACCCAGTACTTC. It codes for CSVRTGPRTQYF. The chain couples TRBV29-1 to TRBJ2-5; TRBD1 aligns across 7 bases. This CDR3 is built from 12 residues. The germline CDR1 and CDR2 sequences are SQVTM and ANQGSEA. J lost 8 bases, V lost 6 bases, and 9 bases had no gene match. Variable domain in full (rest from reference TRBV29-1 and TRBJ2-5): SAVISQKPSRDICQRGTSLTIQCQVDSQVTMMFWYRQQPGQSLTLIATANQGSEATYESGFVIDKFPISRPNLTFSTLTVSNMSPEDSSIYLCSVRTGPRTQYFGPGTRLLVL.

This clone was seen a handful of times. The CDR3 coding sequence is TGTGCCAGCAGTTTTTTAGGACAGGGGATTGATGGCTACACCTTC. Translating gives CASSFLGQGIDGYTF. J is TRBJ1-2 and V is TRBV27, with 9 bases that match TRBD1. V gave up 3 bases and J gave up 6 bases; unmatched junction bases: 8. This CDR3 region has 15 residues. Germline CDR1 reads MNHEY; CDR2 reads SMNVEV (reference sequence).

The J gene is TRBJ1-3, the V gene TRBV2, with D unresolved. CDR1 is SNHLY and CDR2 is FYNNEI in the germline V gene. Trimming took 1 base from V and 0 from J, leaving 10 bases between them. CDR3 size: 16 residues. The CDR3 loop is CASSEDAASSGNTIYF. DNA for the CDR3: TGTGCCAGCAGTGAAGATGCGGCATCCTCTGGAAACACCATATATTTT.

V is TRBV19 and J is TRBJ2-3, with 13 bases fitting TRBD2. V was clipped by 3 bases and J by 2 bases; unmatched bases: 2. This CDR3 contains 16 residues. Per the germline V gene, CDR1 is LNHDA and CDR2 is SQIVND (reference sequence). The CDR3 DNA is TGTGCCAGTAGTATGACTAGCGGGGGGTTCACAGATACGCAGTATTTT. This codes for CASSMTSGGFTDTQYF. Filled out from reference TRBV19 and TRBJ2-3, the complete variable domain reads DGGITQSPKYLFRKEGQNVTLSCEQNLNHDAMYWYRQDPGQGLRLIYYSQIVNDFQKGDIAEGYSVSREKKESFPLTVTSAQKNPTAFYLCASSMTSGGFTDTQYFGPGTRLTVL.